This TCR beta chain is from a study of T-cell memory formation after mild COVID-19. Looking at the study overall: Most TCR clusters belonged to a single donor. Study results and caveats: Cross-reactive memory appears to have joined, as suggested by some responding clones showing up in pre-infection memory.

TCRdb itself ran the 5' RACE reads through MiXCR, one entry per CDR3 protein. Of roughly 500,000 distinct CDR3 sequences in the sample, over 20% were seen once. About this clonotype itself: Its target is not known.

CDR3 length: 17 residues. V was shortened by 0 bases and J by 4 bases, with 16 bases between the two germline ends. Germline lookup yields CDR1 LGHNA and CDR2 YSLEER. Sequenced material: PBMCs or a T cell subset sorted from them (not recorded which). The TCR sequence derives from an adult woman who had mild COVID-19 (a few samples of this study predate the infection). Cell type and time point are not known. This chain uses TRBV4-3 with TRBJ2-1; no firm D call. CDR3 DNA: TGCGCCAGCAGCCAAGAGTCCCGGCAGGTAACTTACAATGAGCAGTTCTTC. Protein product: CASSQESRQVTYNEQFF.